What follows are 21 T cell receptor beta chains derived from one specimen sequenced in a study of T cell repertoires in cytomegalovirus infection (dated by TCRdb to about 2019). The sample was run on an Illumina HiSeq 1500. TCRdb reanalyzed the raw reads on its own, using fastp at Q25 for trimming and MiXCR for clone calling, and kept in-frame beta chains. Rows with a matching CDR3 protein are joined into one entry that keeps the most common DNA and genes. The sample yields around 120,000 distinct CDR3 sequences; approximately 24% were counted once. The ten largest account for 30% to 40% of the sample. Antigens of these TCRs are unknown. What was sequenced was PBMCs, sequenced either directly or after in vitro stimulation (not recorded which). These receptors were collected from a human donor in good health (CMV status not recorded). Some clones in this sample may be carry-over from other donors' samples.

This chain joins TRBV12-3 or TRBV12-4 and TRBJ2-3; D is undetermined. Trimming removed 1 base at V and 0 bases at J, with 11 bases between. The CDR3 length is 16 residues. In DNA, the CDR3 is TGTGCCAGCAGTTTAGTGTGGCGAACTAGCACAGATACGCAGTATTTT. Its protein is CASSLVWRTSTDTQYF.

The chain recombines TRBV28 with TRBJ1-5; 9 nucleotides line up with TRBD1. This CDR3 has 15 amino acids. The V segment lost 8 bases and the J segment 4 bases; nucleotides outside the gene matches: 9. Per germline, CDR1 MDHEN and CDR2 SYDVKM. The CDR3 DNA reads TGTGCCAGCCGGGCCCCGGGGACAGGGAATCAGCCCCAGCATTTT. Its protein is CASRAPGTGNQPQHF.

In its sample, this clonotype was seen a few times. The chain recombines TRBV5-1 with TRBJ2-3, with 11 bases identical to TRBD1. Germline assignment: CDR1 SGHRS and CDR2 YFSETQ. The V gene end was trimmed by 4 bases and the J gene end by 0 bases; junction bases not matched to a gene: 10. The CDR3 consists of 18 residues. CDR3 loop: CASSHQGTGGLSTDTQYF. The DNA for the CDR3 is TGCGCCAGCAGCCACCAAGGGACAGGGGGGTTAAGCACAGATACGCAGTATTTT.

In DNA, the CDR3 is TGTGCCAGCAGCGTCGGGAGACTAGCGGGGGGGTCCAATGAGCAGTTCTTC. Translating it yields CASSVGRLAGGSNEQFF. V is TRBV14 and J is TRBJ2-1; 14 bases match TRBD2. CDR1 and CDR2 from the germline V gene are SGHDN and FVKESK. This CDR3 has 17 residues. J was trimmed by 6 bases and V by 5 bases; bases with no gene match: 9.

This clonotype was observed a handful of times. The CDR3 spells CASSLEGPNEKLFF. The CDR3 bases are TGTGCCAGCAGTTTAGAGGGACCTAATGAAAAACTGTTTTTT. The rearrangement uses TRBV12-3 or TRBV12-4 and TRBJ1-4, with TRBD1 as a possible D gene (5 bases). The CDR3 covers 14 residues. V shed 1 base and J shed 3 bases, with 6 bases lying between them.

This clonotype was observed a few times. CDR3 amino acids: CASSLAKSGVYNEQFF. CDR3 nucleotide sequence: TGTGCCAGCAGCTTAGCGAAGTCGGGAGTCTACAATGAGCAGTTCTTC. The rearrangement joins TRBV7-9 to TRBJ2-1, with a possible D match to TRBD2 (6 bases). Germline assignment: CDR1 SEHNR and CDR2 FQNEAQ (reference sequence). The germline V and J ends were trimmed by 0 bases and 3 bases, with 12 bases remaining between them. The CDR3 extends over 16 amino acids.

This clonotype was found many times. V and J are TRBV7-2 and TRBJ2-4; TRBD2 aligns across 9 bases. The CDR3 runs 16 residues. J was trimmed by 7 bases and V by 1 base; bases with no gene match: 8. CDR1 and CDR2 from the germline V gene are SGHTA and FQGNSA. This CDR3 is CASSLGFAGGLNIQYF. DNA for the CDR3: TGTGCCAGCAGCTTAGGGTTCGCGGGAGGGTTGAACATTCAGTACTTC. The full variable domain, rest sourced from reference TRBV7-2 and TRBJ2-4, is GAGVSQSPSNKVTEKGKDVELRCDPISGHTALYWYRQSLGQGLEFLIYFQGNSAPDKSGLPSDRFSAERTGGSVSTLTIQRTQQEDSAVYLCASSLGFAGGLNIQYFGAGTRLSVL.

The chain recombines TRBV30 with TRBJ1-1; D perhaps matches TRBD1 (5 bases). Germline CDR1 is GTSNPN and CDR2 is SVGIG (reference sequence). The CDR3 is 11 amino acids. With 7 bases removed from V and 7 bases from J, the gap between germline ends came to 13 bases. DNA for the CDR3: TGTGCCTCGGACCGGGGGATTGAAGCTTTCTTT. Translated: CASDRGIEAFF.

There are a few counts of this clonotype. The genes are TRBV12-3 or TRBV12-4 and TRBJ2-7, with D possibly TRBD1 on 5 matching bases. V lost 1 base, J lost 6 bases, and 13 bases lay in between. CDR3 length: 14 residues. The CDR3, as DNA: TGTGCCAGCAGTTTAGTTTTTCAGGGTTTCGAGCAGTACGTC. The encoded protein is CASSLVFQGFEQYV.

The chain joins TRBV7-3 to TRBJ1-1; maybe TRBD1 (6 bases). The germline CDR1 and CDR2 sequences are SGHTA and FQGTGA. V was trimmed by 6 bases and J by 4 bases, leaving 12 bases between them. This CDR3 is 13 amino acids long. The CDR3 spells CASSQQGLTEAFF. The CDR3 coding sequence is TGTGCCAGCAGTCAACAGGGTCTCACTGAAGCTTTCTTT.

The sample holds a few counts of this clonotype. This CDR3 is CASSLQASIGGEQFF. The CDR3 bases are TGTGCCAGCAGCTTACAGGCTAGCATCGGAGGTGAGCAGTTCTTC. The genes are TRBV7-2 and TRBJ2-1, with D perhaps TRBD2 (5 bases). Germline V gives CDR1 SGHTA, CDR2 FQGNSA. Trimming removed 2 bases at V and 9 bases at J, with 17 bases between. The CDR3 spans 15 residues.

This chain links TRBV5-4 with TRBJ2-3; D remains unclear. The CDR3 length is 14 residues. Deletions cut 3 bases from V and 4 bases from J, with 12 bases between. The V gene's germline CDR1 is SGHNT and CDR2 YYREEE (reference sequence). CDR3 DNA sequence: TGTGCCAGCAGCTCTAGAGATAATCCAGATACGCAGTATTTT. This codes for CASSSRDNPDTQYF.

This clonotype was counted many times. CDR3 protein: CASSAKQRQETQYF. DNA of the CDR3: TGTGCCAGCAGCGCCAAGCAGCGACAAGAGACCCAGTACTTC. The gene calls are TRBV12-3 or TRBV12-4 and TRBJ2-5; D uncertain. The germline V and J ends were trimmed by 6 bases and 2 bases, with 13 bases remaining between them. There are 14 residues in the CDR3.

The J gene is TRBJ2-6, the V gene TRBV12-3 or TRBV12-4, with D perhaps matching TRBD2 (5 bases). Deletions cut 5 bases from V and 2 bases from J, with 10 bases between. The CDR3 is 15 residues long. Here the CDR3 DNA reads TGTGCCAGCAGTCCCGGGGTAGCTGGGGCCAACGTCCTGACTTTC. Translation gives CASSPGVAGANVLTF.

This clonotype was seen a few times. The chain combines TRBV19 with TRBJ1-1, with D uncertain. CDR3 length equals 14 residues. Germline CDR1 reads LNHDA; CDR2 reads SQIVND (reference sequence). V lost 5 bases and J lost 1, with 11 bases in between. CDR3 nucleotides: TGTGCCAGTAGTCCCATGGGCCAGAACACTGAAGCTTTCTTT. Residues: CASSPMGQNTEAFF.

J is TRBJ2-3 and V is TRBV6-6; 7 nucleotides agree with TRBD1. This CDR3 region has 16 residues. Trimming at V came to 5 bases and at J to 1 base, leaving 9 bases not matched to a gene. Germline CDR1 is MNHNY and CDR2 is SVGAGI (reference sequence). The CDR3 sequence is CASSNPDGTGTDTQYF. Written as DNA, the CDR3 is TGTGCCAGCAGTAACCCGGACGGGACAGGCACAGATACGCAGTATTTT.

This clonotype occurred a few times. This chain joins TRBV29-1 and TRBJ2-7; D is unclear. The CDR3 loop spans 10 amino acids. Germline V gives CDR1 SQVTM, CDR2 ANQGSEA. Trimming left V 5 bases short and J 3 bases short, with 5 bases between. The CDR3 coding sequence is TGCAGCGTTAAAAACTACGAGCAGTACTTC. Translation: CSVKNYEQYF.

CDR3 sequence reads: CAWSLTSGIYNEQFF. DNA for the CDR3: TGTGCCTGGAGTTTGACTAGCGGTATCTACAATGAGCAGTTCTTC. The chain couples TRBV30 to TRBJ2-1; 9 positions match TRBD2. Trimming took 2 bases from V and 3 from J; bases not matched to a gene: 5. Germline values: CDR1 GTSNPN, CDR2 SVGIG (reference sequence). The CDR3 has 15 residues.

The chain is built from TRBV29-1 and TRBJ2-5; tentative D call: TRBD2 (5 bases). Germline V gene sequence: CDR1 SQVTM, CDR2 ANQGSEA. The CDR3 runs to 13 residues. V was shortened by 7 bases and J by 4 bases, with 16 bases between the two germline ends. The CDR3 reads CSDAPRAGETQYF. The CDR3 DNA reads TGCAGCGACGCTCCCCGGGCGGGAGAGACCCAGTACTTC. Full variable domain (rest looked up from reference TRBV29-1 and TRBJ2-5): SAVISQKPSRDICQRGTSLTIQCQVDSQVTMMFWYRQQPGQSLTLIATANQGSEATYESGFVIDKFPISRPNLTFSTLTVSNMSPEDSSIYLCSDAPRAGETQYFGPGTRLLVL.

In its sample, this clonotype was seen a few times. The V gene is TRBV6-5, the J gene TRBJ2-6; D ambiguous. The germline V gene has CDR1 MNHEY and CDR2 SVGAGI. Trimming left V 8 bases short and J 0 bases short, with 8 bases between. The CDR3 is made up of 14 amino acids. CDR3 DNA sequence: TGTGCCAGCTGGACGGTCTCTGGGGCCAACGTCCTGACTTTC. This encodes CASWTVSGANVLTF.

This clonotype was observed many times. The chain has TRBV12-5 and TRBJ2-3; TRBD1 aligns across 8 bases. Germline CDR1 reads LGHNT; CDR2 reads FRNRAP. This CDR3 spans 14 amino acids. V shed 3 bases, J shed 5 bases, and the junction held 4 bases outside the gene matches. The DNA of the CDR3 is TGTGCTAGTGGTTTCGGACAGGGAAGAGATACGCAGTATTTT. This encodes CASGFGQGRDTQYF. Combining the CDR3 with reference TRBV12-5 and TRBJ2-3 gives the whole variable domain DARVTQTPRHKVTEMGQEVTMRCQPILGHNTVFWYRQTMMQGLELLAYFRNRAPLDDSGMPKDRFSAEMPDATLATLKIQPSEPRDSAVYFCASGFGQGRDTQYFGPGTRLTVL.